The 8 T cell receptor beta chains reported below all come from one sample, sequenced in a study of regulatory T cells in long-lasting Graves disease. To make TCR beta libraries, researchers used iRepertoire HTBI primers and Arm-PCR of CDR3 regions. In TCRdb, the multiplex PCR reads were re-called with MiXCR into one record per CDR3 protein. The sample records around 500,000 distinct CDR3 sequences, about 20% being singletons. Indicated time point: persistent/refractory GD, antithyroid drugs over 5 years with positive TRAb. PBMCs were the source of the RNA used for TCR sequencing. The material was peripheral blood mononuclear cells (PBMCs), obtained when the disease was refractory, from a patient treated with antithyroid drugs. These TCRs come from a female donor with Graves disease.

This clonotype has only a few counts. The rearrangement uses TRBV7-3 and TRBJ2-5, with TRBD2 identical over 7 bases. The CDR3 is made up of 13 amino acids. Germline V CDR1 and CDR2: SGHTA, FQGTGA. V shed 3 bases and J 5 bases; nucleotides not matched to a gene: 3. The CDR3 is CASSFAGDETQYF. CDR3 DNA sequence: TGTGCCAGCAGCTTCGCGGGAGATGAGACCCAGTACTTC.

The chain joins TRBV29-1 to TRBJ2-1, with TRBD2 matching over 7 bases. This CDR3 is 15 amino acids long. The V gene end was trimmed by 4 bases and the J gene end by 6 bases; junction bases not matched to a gene: 12. CDR1 SQVTM and CDR2 ANQGSEA come from the germline V gene. The CDR3 here is CSVGPNAGVGNEQFF. The CDR3 coding sequence is TGCAGCGTTGGCCCAAATGCGGGAGTGGGCAATGAGCAGTTCTTC.

The chain uses TRBV7-3 and TRBJ2-1, with a tentative D call TRBD1 (5 bases). Trimming removed 4 bases from V and 9 bases from J, with 13 bases in between. Per the germline V gene, CDR1 is SGHTA and CDR2 is FQGTGA. This CDR3 has 13 residues. The CDR3 DNA follows: TGTGCCAGCAGCTCCCTTAGGGGTAGTGAGCAGTTCTTC. This sequence encodes CASSSLRGSEQFF.

This clonotype was seen at least ten times. The DNA for the CDR3 is TGTGCCAGCAGGGGGGGCAGGGGGTTTGTGGAGACCCAGTACTTC. Its translation: CASRGGRGFVETQYF. The genes are TRBV28 and TRBJ2-5, with a possible D match to TRBD1 (7 bases). The CDR3 has 15 amino acids. The V and J ends lost 6 bases and 5 bases respectively, with 19 bases between them. Germline V lookup: CDR1 MDHEN, CDR2 SYDVKM.

Comments on this clonotype: At one boundary the junction diverges from the germline segment, which might be a read error. V and J are TRBV13 and TRBJ2-7; D gene unclear. The CDR3 runs 12 residues. From germline, CDR1 is PRHDT and CDR2 FYEKMQ (reference sequence). In DNA form, the CDR3 reads TGTGCCAGCAGCCACCAGACCTACAAGCAGTACTTC. Protein sequence: CASSHQTYKQYF. Based on the CDR3 plus reference TRBV13 and TRBJ2-7, the full variable domain is AAGVIQSPRHLIKEKRETATLKCYPIPRHDTVYWYQQGPGQDPQFLISFYEKMQSDKGSIPDRFSAQQFSDYHSELNMSSLELGDSALYFCASSHQTYKQYFGPGTRLTVT.

The gene calls are TRBV20-1 and TRBJ1-6; unclear D gene. Germline assignment: CDR1 DFQATT and CDR2 SNEGSKA (reference sequence). The CDR3 loop spans 14 amino acids. Trimming removed 8 bases from V and 8 bases from J, with 19 bases in between. CDR3 nucleotide sequence: TGCAGTACACTTGAACCGGGGTTTTATTCACCCCTCCACTTT. As protein: CSTLEPGFYSPLHF.

In this sample, this clonotype turned up a few times. The rearrangement joins TRBV19 to TRBJ2-1; possible D gene TRBD2, 5 bases. In germline, CDR1 is LNHDA, CDR2 SQIVND (reference sequence). The CDR3 length is 14 residues. The V end lost 3 bases, the J end lost 8 bases, and 14 bases lay between the germline ends. CDR3 loop: CASSIGLSRDEQFF. CDR3 DNA sequence: TGTGCCAGTAGTATTGGTCTCTCGAGGGATGAGCAGTTCTTC.

This clonotype was observed a handful of times. V and J are TRBV2 and TRBJ2-1; D gene unclear. Germline V gives CDR1 SNHLY, CDR2 FYNNEI. This CDR3 has 13 residues. Trimming left V 5 bases short and J 0 bases short, with 5 bases between. DNA for the CDR3: TGTGCCAGCAGTCAGGTCTCCTACAATGAGCAGTTCTTC. Protein sequence: CASSQVSYNEQFF.